This T cell receptor (beta chain) is drawn from a study of control samples from healthy donors and cancer patients. Some clones are missing from TCRdb's copy, which holds only in-frame ones; the method was immunoSEQ multiplex PCR. This table holds some 97,000 clones, 87% found once. CDR3 size: 15 residues. The V gene lost 4 bases and the J gene lost 10 bases, with 18 bases spanning the gap. Germline V lookup: CDR1 KGHDR, CDR2 SFDVKD. The source material was blood. The receptor's source is a woman between 50 and 59 years old in good health. V is TRBV24-1 and J is TRBJ1-4; D perhaps matches TRBD1 (6 bases). This CDR3 is CATSDSGGQTGKLFF. For the CDR3, the DNA is TGTGCCACCAGTGACTCTGGAGGACAGACGGGAAAACTGTTTTTT.